The next 21 T cell receptor beta chains were all read from a single sample in a study of blood T cell repertoires in COVID-19. Sequencing used immunoSEQ multiplex PCR; TCRdb keeps in-frame clones, though not all of them. The table shows 65,000 to 90,000 clones, with around 88% occurring only once. The material sequenced was peripheral blood. These receptors were obtained from a man in his fifties or sixties with active COVID-19.

The V call is TRBV5-1, the J call TRBJ2-3; TRBD2 is a possible D gene (5 bases). Trimming took 6 bases from V and 2 from J, leaving 19 bases between them. The germline V gene encodes CDR1 SGHRS and CDR2 YFSETQ. The CDR3 length is 16 residues. CDR3: CASTPWAGVNTDTQYF. The CDR3, as DNA: TGCGCCAGCACCCCATGGGCGGGTGTGAACACAGATACGCAGTATTTT.

V and J are TRBV11-2 and TRBJ1-2, with D perhaps matching TRBD1 (5 bases). The germline V gene encodes CDR1 SGHAT and CDR2 FQNNGV. The CDR3 covers 14 residues. Trimming shortened V by 4 bases and J by 2 bases, and 11 bases separated the two germline ends. The CDR3 nucleotides read TGTGCCAGCAGCTCGGACACCGGCAACTATGGCTACACCTTC. It yields the protein CASSSDTGNYGYTF.

The chain employs TRBV4-3 and TRBJ2-6; 8 bases map to TRBD1. The CDR3 consists of 17 residues. With V trimmed by 3 bases and J by 0 bases, 4 bases remained unmatched. Germline loops: CDR1 LGHNA, CDR2 YSLEER. The CDR3 nucleotides are TGCGCCAGCAGCCATGCGACAGGGGCCTCTGGGGCCAACGTCCTGACTTTC. Its protein is CASSHATGASGANVLTF.

The CDR3 loop is CARSLSHRQGGHYGYTF. CDR3 nucleotide sequence: TGTGCCAGAAGCTTGTCCCACCGACAGGGCGGCCACTATGGCTACACCTTC. J is TRBJ1-2 and V is TRBV5-3, with 7 bases that match TRBD1. TRBV5-3 is sorted into the ORF group, with uncertain function. The CDR3 runs 17 residues. The J segment lost 3 bases and the V segment lost 1 base, leaving 12 bases of the junction unmatched.

This sequence joins TRBV7-3 and TRBJ2-3; D is unresolved. CDR1 SGHTA and CDR2 FQGTGA come from the germline V gene. The CDR3 is made up of 13 amino acids. Trimming cost V 5 bases and J 2 bases, with 8 bases left between them. The CDR3 bases are TGTGCCAGCAGCCAAACCTACACAGATACGCAGTATTTT. This gives the protein CASSQTYTDTQYF.

The V and J genes are TRBV28 and TRBJ2-3; D not resolved. Germline V gives CDR1 MDHEN, CDR2 SYDVKM. Trimming pared 5 bases from V and 0 bases from J, leaving 12 bases between. This CDR3 is 15 amino acids long. This CDR3 reads CASSLYSPSTDTQYF. CDR3 DNA: TGTGCCAGCAGTCTATACAGTCCCAGCACAGATACGCAGTATTTT.

The chain is built from TRBV19 and TRBJ1-2; D unclear. Trimming took 0 bases from V and 4 from J, leaving 9 bases between them. The length of the CDR3 is 14 residues. Germline lookup yields CDR1 LNHDA and CDR2 SQIVND (reference sequence). The CDR3 region has the DNA TGTGCCAGTAGTATAGAGAGGCAAACCTATGGCTACACCTTC. Amino acids: CASSIERQTYGYTF.

The chain combines TRBV19 with TRBJ2-2; 7 nucleotides match TRBD2. Trimming cost V 5 bases and J 5 bases; bases outside gene matches: 8. In germline, CDR1 is LNHDA, CDR2 SQIVND (reference sequence). The CDR3 length is 15 residues. The DNA for the CDR3 is TGTGCCAGTAGTCCTCAGACCGGGGGGACCGGGGAGCTGTTTTTT. As protein: CASSPQTGGTGELFF. The full variable domain, in which reference TRBV19 and TRBJ2-2 provide the parts outside the CDR3, is DGGITQSPKYLFRKEGQNVTLSCEQNLNHDAMYWYRQDPGQGLRLIYYSQIVNDFQKGDIAEGYSVSREKKESFPLTVTSAQKNPTAFYLCASSPQTGGTGELFFGEGSRLTVL.

The V call is TRBV7-9, the J call TRBJ2-4, with D tentatively TRBD2 (5 bases). This CDR3 region has 16 residues. With 6 bases removed from V and 3 bases from J, the gap between germline ends came to 18 bases. The germline gives CDR1 SEHNR, CDR2 FQNEAQ (reference sequence). The CDR3 DNA reads as TGTGCCAGCAGTTCGGCCTCCTTTCGGGGCAAAAACATTCAGTACTTC. It yields the protein CASSSASFRGKNIQYF.

The chain links TRBV7-8 to TRBJ1-6, with 10 bases matching TRBD1. Germline lookup yields CDR1 SGHVS and CDR2 FQNEAQ. The CDR3 spans 15 residues. Trimming took 6 bases from V and 7 from J; bases not matched to a gene: 6. CDR3 loop: CASRRAGQGNSPLHF. The CDR3 coding sequence is TGTGCCAGCAGGCGAGCGGGACAGGGGAATTCACCCCTCCACTTT.

The chain has TRBV18 and TRBJ2-7; D not resolved. In germline, CDR1 is KGHSH, CDR2 LQKENI. The ends were cut back, 2 bases at V and 7 bases at J, with 9 bases in the middle. CDR3 length: 12 residues. The CDR3 is CASSPDLQEQYF. In DNA, the CDR3 is TGTGCCAGCTCACCAGATTTACAGGAGCAGTACTTC.

V is TRBV27 and J is TRBJ1-3, with D perhaps matching TRBD1 (6 bases). The V end lost 7 bases, the J end lost 8 bases, and 15 bases lay between the germline ends. Per germline, CDR1 MNHEY and CDR2 SMNVEV (reference sequence). The CDR3 totals 13 residues. CDR3 DNA sequence: TGTGCCAGCACGGAGACAGGACCAGACACCATATATTTT. Protein: CASTETGPDTIYF.

J is TRBJ2-1 and V is TRBV5-6; D gene uncertain. The CDR3 is 16 amino acids. Per germline, CDR1 SGHDT and CDR2 YYEEEE. Trimming took off 1 base at V and 0 bases at J, with 11 bases between the two ends. The CDR3 loop is CASSLHALLSYNEQFF. DNA of the CDR3: TGTGCCAGCAGCTTGCACGCCTTACTCTCCTACAATGAGCAGTTCTTC.

The chain couples TRBV27 to TRBJ2-7; the match to TRBD2 covers 13 bases. Germline V gives CDR1 MNHEY, CDR2 SMNVEV (reference sequence). The CDR3 contains 15 residues. V was pared by 4 bases and J by 7 bases, with 7 bases of the junction left unmatched. The CDR3 loop reads CASSSRLAGGGEQYF. In DNA, the CDR3 is TGTGCCAGCAGTTCGCGACTAGCGGGGGGTGGGGAGCAGTACTTC.

The chain has TRBV13 and TRBJ1-2; 8 bases fit TRBD1. V dropped 5 bases and J dropped 6; count of bases not matched to a gene: 11. Germline V gene lookup returns CDR1 PRHDT and CDR2 FYEKMQ (reference sequence). CDR3 size: 15 residues. The CDR3 sequence is CASSHGTGRVDGYTF. The DNA of the CDR3 is TGTGCCAGCAGCCACGGGACAGGTAGAGTAGATGGCTACACCTTC.

This rearrangement joins TRBV5-1 to TRBJ1-4; D remains unclear. CDR3 size: 15 residues. The V gene lost 1 base and the J gene lost 2 bases, with 9 bases spanning the gap. Germline V lookup: CDR1 SGHRS, CDR2 YFSETQ. The DNA for the CDR3 is TGCGCCAGCAGCTTGTTCGGGTCCACTAATGAAAAACTGTTTTTT. It encodes CASSLFGSTNEKLFF. Looking up the rest from reference TRBV5-1 and TRBJ1-4 gives the full variable domain: KAGVTQTPRYLIKTRGQQVTLSCSPISGHRSVSWYQQTPGQGLQFLFEYFSETQRNKGNFPGRFSGRQFSNSRSEMNVSTLELGDSALYLCASSLFGSTNEKLFFGSGTQLSVL.

This rearrangement joins TRBV6-4 to TRBJ2-1; TRBD2 agrees at 9 bases. Unmatched junction bases numbered 3, after V lost 2 bases and J lost 10 bases. The germline CDR1 and CDR2 sequences are MRHNA and SNTAGT. The CDR3 totals 13 residues. The CDR3: CASSDLAGGEQFF. The CDR3 nucleotides are TGTGCCAGCAGTGACCTGGCGGGGGGGGAGCAGTTCTTC.

For this clone: One junction end does not reproduce the germline sequence, and a read error may be involved. The chain couples TRBV5-4 to TRBJ2-3; D might be TRBD1 (5 bases). The CDR3 is made up of 16 amino acids. Germline lookup yields CDR1 SGHNT and CDR2 YYREEE (reference sequence). CDR3 nucleotide sequence: TGTGCCAGCACCTTGAGCTGGGGCAGGGACACAGATACGCAGTATTTT. Protein sequence: CASTLSWGRDTDTQYF.

V gene TRBV5-6 combines with J gene TRBJ1-2, with TRBD1 identical over 8 bases. This CDR3 comprises 12 residues. Germline loops: CDR1 SGHDT, CDR2 YYEEEE. The J segment lost 8 bases and the V segment lost 4 bases, leaving 4 bases of the junction unmatched. The CDR3 is CASSQDRVGYTF. In nucleotides, the CDR3 is TGTGCCAGCAGCCAGGACAGGGTGGGCTACACCTTC.

The V and J genes are TRBV6-5 and TRBJ1-1; 7 bases match TRBD1. The germline V gene encodes CDR1 MNHEY and CDR2 SVGAGI. The CDR3 loop spans 13 amino acids. V lost 7 bases, J lost 1 base, and 3 bases stayed unmatched. Here the CDR3 reads CASNRGQNTEAFF. The DNA of the CDR3 is TGTGCCAGCAACAGGGGACAGAACACTGAAGCTTTCTTT.

The V and J genes are TRBV5-5 and TRBJ1-3, with 7 bases identical to TRBD1. The CDR3 is made up of 16 amino acids. Germline loops: CDR1 SGHKS, CDR2 YYEKEE (reference sequence). With 4 bases clipped from V and 4 bases from J, the junction kept 11 bases outside the gene matches. The CDR3: CASSRDDRVRGNTIYF. In DNA, the CDR3 is TGTGCCAGCAGCCGAGATGACAGGGTGAGAGGAAACACCATATATTTT. The full variable domain, in which reference TRBV5-5 and TRBJ1-3 provide the parts outside the CDR3, is DAGVTQSPTHLIKTRGQQVTLRCSPISGHKSVSWYQQVLGQGPQFIFQYYEKEERGRGNFPDRFSARQFPNYSSELNVNALLLGDSALYLCASSRDDRVRGNTIYFGEGSWLTVV.